A selection of T cell receptor beta chains follows, all from one sample in a study of PD-L1 blockade in urothelial cancer. Produced via immunoSEQ multiplex PCR; TCRdb's table is partial and in-frame only. There are around 56,000 clones in the sample; just over 85% occur only once, and approximately 2.9% lies in the top ten. The starting material was PBMCs, obtained around atezolizumab (anti-PD-L1) treatment. The receptors were gathered from a man aged 45-60 years with urothelial cancer. CDR3s include the opening cysteine and the closing phenylalanine or tryptophan. D genes are given only for firm matches. A row's size may be missing; if present it is once, few, many or a size class.

.	TRBJ1-5	TRBV15	16	.	CATSRGFGGSDQPQHF	TGTGCCACCAGCAGAGGGTTCGGCGGGTCCGATCAGCCCCAGCATTTT
TRBD2	TRBJ2-1	TRBV28	14	.	CASTPGGGRNEQFF	TGTGCCAGCACCCCGGGGGGGGGCCGGAATGAGCAGTTCTTC
.	TRBJ2-1	TRBV7-2	15	.	CASSLTSWSYNEQFF	TGTGCCAGCAGCTTAACTAGCTGGTCCTACAATGAGCAGTTCTTC
.	TRBJ2-1	TRBV5-5	18	.	CASSFVLLGGDPYNEQFF	TGTGCCAGCAGCTTCGTACTCCTAGGGGGAGACCCTTACAATGAGCAGTTCTTC
TRBD2	TRBJ2-5	TRBV5-5	18	.	CASSRRTSGSWSQETQYF	TGTGCCAGCAGCCGGAGGACTAGCGGGAGCTGGTCCCAAGAGACCCAGTACTTC
.	TRBJ1-1	TRBV7-3	13	.	CASSYLTSTEAFF	TGTGCCAGCAGCTACCTCACAAGCACTGAAGCTTTCTTT
TRBD2	TRBJ2-1	TRBV28	16	.	CASSNRGLAGTDEQFF	TGTGCCAGCAGCAACAGGGGACTAGCGGGAACGGATGAGCAGTTCTTC
.	TRBJ2-7	TRBV2	14	.	CASSKTSMVHEQYF	TGTGCCAGCAGTAAGACTAGTATGGTCCACGAGCAGTACTTC
.	TRBJ2-7	TRBV5-8	13	.	CASIRTVSYEQYF	TGTGCCAGCATCCGGACAGTCTCCTACGAGCAGTACTTC
TRBD2	TRBJ2-2	TRBV15	19	.	CATSRDLPTSGRVGGELFF	TGTGCCACCAGCAGAGACTTACCGACTAGCGGGAGGGTTGGCGGGGAGCTGTTTTTT
.	TRBJ1-1	TRBV28	14	.	CASSFMRQVTEAFF	TGTGCCAGCAGTTTCATGAGACAGGTCACTGAAGCTTTCTTT
.	TRBJ1-2	TRBV29-1	14	.	CSVEPLRANYGYTF	TGCAGCGTTGAACCCCTGCGGGCTAACTATGGCTACACCTTC
TRBD1	TRBJ1-5	TRBV7-9	16	.	CASSLVGQGSNQPQHF	TGTGCCAGCAGCTTAGTTGGACAGGGGAGCAATCAGCCCCAGCATTTT
.	TRBJ2-7	TRBV21-1	14	once	CASSTPGQGYEQYF	TGTGCCAGCAGCACCCCGGGACAGGGCTACGAGCAGTACTTC
TRBD1	TRBJ1-2	TRBV30	15	.	CAWVRSDRESYGYTF	TGTGCCTGGGTCCGTTCGGACAGGGAATCCTATGGCTACACCTTC
.	TRBJ1-4	TRBV27	15	.	CASSPRQLSNEKLFF	TGTGCCAGCAGTCCCCGACAGCTATCTAATGAAAAACTGTTTTTT